This TCR beta chain was captured by sequencing in a study of T cells after yellow fever vaccination. Germline lookup yields CDR1 GTSNPN and CDR2 SVGIG (reference sequence). The V and J ends lost 3 bases and 6 bases, in that order; junction bases with no gene match: 19. The CDR3 is made up of 18 amino acids. General study findings and limits: FACS-sorted repertoires might harbor abundant contaminating clonotypes from the bulk population. Compared with primary, the secondary response was weaker and peaked at day 5, not 15. In post-booster samples, most primary-vaccination clones reappeared (roughly 96% CD4, roughly 88% CD8).

This clonotype showed up just a few times. As yet, its antigen is unknown. MiXCR was run by TCRdb on the 5' RACE reads, yielding one entry per CDR3 protein. The table records a few hundred thousand distinct CDR3 sequences, around 4.3% of them present only once. The clonotype originates from a man younger than 35 who received the YFV17D yellow fever vaccine. The sample here was PBMCs, taken 15 days after the yellow fever booster vaccination. The gene calls are TRBV30 and TRBJ2-2; 7 bases match TRBD2. In DNA form, the CDR3 reads TGTGCCTGGAGAAGGTTTTTTGTCAGGCGGGGGAAGGCCGGGGAGCTGTTTTTT. Its protein product is CAWRRFFVRRGKAGELFF.